This TCR beta chain was observed in a study of blood T cell repertoires in COVID-19. Overall study: Samples of COVID-19 (acute and convalescent) were obtained from the United States, Italy and Spain. Nucleic acid was either cDNA or gDNA, and it came from T cells, B-cell-depleted T cells, or PBMCs.

Trimming cost V 1 base and J 4 bases, with 13 bases left between them. There are 15 residues in the CDR3. The V gene's germline CDR1 is SGHVS and CDR2 FNYEAQ. Original processing notes: The authors estimated nucleated cell counts from reference gene primer amplification. The repertoire was sequenced with immunoSEQ multiplex PCR; TCRdb's copy has only in-frame clones and lacks some. D and trimming come from the DNA, and the V and J calls and clone size come from that table. The data contain hundreds of thousands of clones, 85% of them singletons. The V and J genes are TRBV7-6 and TRBJ1-2; D is ambiguous. The receptor was derived from a woman under 40 who had been exposed to COVID-19. Sequencing was performed on PBMCs or T cells enriched from blood (not recorded which). CDR3 sequence reads: CASSLEASAGYGYTF. CDR3 DNA sequence: TGTGCCAGCAGCTTAGAGGCAAGCGCGGGCTATGGCTACACCTTC.